Listed below are T cell receptor beta chains from one sample, sequenced in a study of blood T cells in healthy people across ages. TCRdb reprocessed the 5' RACE reads with MiXCR, giving one entry per CDR3 protein. The data contain roughly 2 million distinct CDR3 sequences, roughly 50% of them singletons. Source material: blood. These receptors were obtained from a woman aged 40 to 50 in good health. Each CDR3 is given with its conserved first and last residue. The D gene is left open where the match is weak. Clone size appears in some rows only: once, few, many, or a class for an expanded clone.

v_call: TRBV20-1
clone_size: -
j_call: TRBJ2-2
d_call: TRBD2
cdr3_aa: CSASGGRYTGELFF
cdr3_nt: TGCAGTGCTTCGGGGGGGCGTTACACCGGGGAGCTGTTTTTT

v_call: TRBV25-1
clone_size: few
j_call: TRBJ2-3
d_call: -
cdr3_aa: CASSEMTGYGSTDTQYF
cdr3_nt: TGTGCCAGCAGTGAGATGACAGGCTACGGTAGCACAGATACGCAGTATTTT

v_call: TRBV7-2
clone_size: -
j_call: TRBJ2-7
d_call: -
cdr3_aa: CASSLEQSGEQYF
cdr3_nt: TGTGCCAGCAGCTTAGAACAGTCCGGTGAGCAGTACTTC

v_call: TRBV5-6
clone_size: once
j_call: TRBJ2-1
d_call: TRBD2
cdr3_aa: CASSPVGTSGAPLNEQFF
cdr3_nt: TGTGCCAGCAGCCCGGTCGGGACTAGCGGGGCACCTCTTAATGAGCAGTTCTTC

v_call: TRBV10-3
clone_size: -
j_call: TRBJ2-7
d_call: -
cdr3_aa: CAISETGRGEQYF
cdr3_nt: TGTGCCATCAGTGAGACAGGTCGAGGCGAGCAGTACTTC

v_call: TRBV10-3
clone_size: once
j_call: TRBJ1-2
d_call: -
cdr3_aa: CAISDATIYGYTF
cdr3_nt: TGTGCCATCAGTGACGCCACCATCTATGGCTACACCTTC

v_call: TRBV20-1
clone_size: few
j_call: TRBJ2-1
d_call: -
cdr3_aa: CSARDLRRGGGPTYNEQFF
cdr3_nt: TGCAGTGCTAGAGATCTCCGGCGGGGCGGAGGGCCTACCTACAATGAGCAGTTCTTC

v_call: TRBV4-2
clone_size: few
j_call: TRBJ2-1
d_call: -
cdr3_aa: CASSYEVGRGTSSYNEQFF
cdr3_nt: TGTGCCAGCAGCTATGAGGTTGGGCGGGGAACGAGCTCCTACAATGAGCAGTTCTTC

v_call: TRBV7-9
clone_size: -
j_call: TRBJ1-4
d_call: TRBD1
cdr3_aa: CASRITGEFNEKLFF
cdr3_nt: TGTGCCAGCAGAATTACAGGGGAATTTAATGAAAAACTGTTTTTT

v_call: TRBV29-1
clone_size: few
j_call: TRBJ2-5
d_call: -
cdr3_aa: CSAARQPQETQYF
cdr3_nt: TGCAGCGCCGCTCGACAGCCCCAAGAGACCCAGTACTTC

v_call: TRBV4-2
clone_size: -
j_call: TRBJ1-2
d_call: TRBD1
cdr3_aa: CASSQATGGPGYTF
cdr3_nt: TGTGCCAGCAGCCAAGCTACAGGGGGACCTGGCTACACCTTC

v_call: TRBV10-3
clone_size: -
j_call: TRBJ1-2
d_call: -
cdr3_aa: CAISESGADNLNYGYTF
cdr3_nt: TGTGCCATCAGTGAGTCGGGGGCAGACAATTTAAACTATGGCTACACCTTC

v_call: TRBV11-2
clone_size: -
j_call: TRBJ2-1
d_call: TRBD2
cdr3_aa: CASSSGLVGNYEQFF
cdr3_nt: TGTGCCAGCAGCTCCGGACTAGTTGGAAATTATGAGCAGTTCTTC

v_call: TRBV13
clone_size: -
j_call: TRBJ2-5
d_call: -
cdr3_aa: CASSASEETQYF
cdr3_nt: TGTGCCAGCAGCGCAAGTGAAGAGACCCAGTACTTC

v_call: TRBV20-1
clone_size: -
j_call: TRBJ2-7
d_call: TRBD1
cdr3_aa: CSARLQGAYEQYF
cdr3_nt: TGCAGTGCTAGGCTGCAGGGGGCCTACGAGCAGTACTTC

v_call: TRBV4-3
clone_size: -
j_call: TRBJ2-3
d_call: TRBD2
cdr3_aa: CASSQAISGGGWGTDTQYF
cdr3_nt: TGCGCCAGCAGCCAGGCTATTAGCGGGGGAGGGTGGGGCACAGATACGCAGTATTTT

v_call: TRBV5-1
clone_size: few
j_call: TRBJ2-5
d_call: -
cdr3_aa: CASSSTSWGETQYF
cdr3_nt: TGCGCCAGCAGCTCCACTAGCTGGGGGGAGACCCAGTACTTC

v_call: TRBV28
clone_size: -
j_call: TRBJ2-1
d_call: -
cdr3_aa: CASTGQVPNDNEQFF
cdr3_nt: TGTGCCAGCACCGGGCAGGTGCCCAATGACAATGAGCAGTTCTTC

v_call: TRBV7-2
clone_size: many
j_call: TRBJ2-7
d_call: -
cdr3_aa: CASSLEAGVSYEQYF
cdr3_nt: TGTGCCAGCAGCTTAGAGGCAGGGGTCTCCTACGAGCAGTACTTC

v_call: TRBV5-4
clone_size: once
j_call: TRBJ2-4
d_call: -
cdr3_aa: CASSLGYGENIQYF
cdr3_nt: TGTGCCAGCAGCTTGGGGTACGGGGAAAACATTCAGTACTTC

v_call: TRBV6-5
clone_size: -
j_call: TRBJ2-7
d_call: TRBD1
cdr3_aa: CASSTPGQGTHEQYF
cdr3_nt: TGTGCCAGCAGTACCCCGGGACAGGGGACGCACGAGCAGTACTTC

v_call: TRBV19
clone_size: -
j_call: TRBJ1-6
d_call: -
cdr3_aa: CASSPARSSYNSPLHF
cdr3_nt: TGTGCCAGTAGCCCAGCCCGTAGCTCCTATAATTCACCCCTCCACTTT

v_call: TRBV20-1
clone_size: -
j_call: TRBJ1-2
d_call: TRBD1
cdr3_aa: CSASISGVGQGGLNYTF
cdr3_nt: TGCAGTGCTAGTATTTCCGGGGTTGGACAGGGGGGTTTGAACTACACCTTC

v_call: TRBV6-6
clone_size: -
j_call: TRBJ1-2
d_call: -
cdr3_aa: CASRPRDWDGYTF
cdr3_nt: TGTGCCAGCAGGCCCAGGGATTGGGATGGCTACACCTTC

v_call: TRBV29-1
clone_size: -
j_call: TRBJ1-2
d_call: TRBD1
cdr3_aa: CSVEDLKTGEVSYGYTF
cdr3_nt: TGCAGCGTTGAAGACCTAAAGACAGGGGAGGTATCCTATGGCTACACCTTC

v_call: TRBV29-1
clone_size: -
j_call: TRBJ2-5
d_call: -
cdr3_aa: CSVPQGEETQYF
cdr3_nt: TGCAGCGTTCCACAGGGAGAAGAGACCCAGTACTTC

v_call: TRBV18
clone_size: -
j_call: TRBJ2-4
d_call: TRBD2
cdr3_aa: CASSPRPGREQYF
cdr3_nt: TGTGCCAGCTCACCAAGACCAGGGAGGGAGCAGTACTTC

v_call: TRBV12-3/TRBV12-4
clone_size: -
j_call: TRBJ1-1
d_call: TRBD1
cdr3_aa: CASTPADRGGPNTEAFF
cdr3_nt: TGTGCCAGCACCCCGGCGGACAGGGGTGGGCCAAACACTGAAGCTTTCTTT

v_call: TRBV5-6
clone_size: -
j_call: TRBJ2-5
d_call: -
cdr3_aa: CASSFSAGETQYF
cdr3_nt: TGTGCCAGCAGCTTTTCCGCGGGGGAGACCCAGTACTTC

v_call: TRBV28
clone_size: -
j_call: TRBJ1-2
d_call: TRBD1
cdr3_aa: CASSLRSGTGAPDYGYTF
cdr3_nt: TGTGCCAGCAGTTTAAGGTCAGGGACAGGGGCTCCGGACTATGGCTACACCTTC

v_call: TRBV20-1
clone_size: -
j_call: TRBJ2-1
d_call: -
cdr3_aa: CSASKDRSNEQFF
cdr3_nt: TGCAGTGCTTCTAAGGACCGGAGCAATGAGCAGTTCTTC

v_call: TRBV9
clone_size: once
j_call: TRBJ2-1
d_call: TRBD2
cdr3_aa: CASSARRLAGGLNEQFF
cdr3_nt: TGTGCCAGCAGCGCCCGAAGACTGGCGGGGGGGCTCAATGAGCAGTTCTTC